These T cell receptor beta chains were read from a single sample in a study of blood T cell repertoires in COVID-19. Sequenced by immunoSEQ multiplex PCR; TCRdb stores in-frame clones only, minus some. The sample lists under 250,000 clones, roughly 90% occurring once. The sequencing input was peripheral blood. The receptors shown here come from a man aged 55 to 70 who had recovered from COVID-19. Both conserved end residues are part of each CDR3. The D gene is left open where the match is weak.

d_call	v_call	cdr3_length	j_call	cdr3_aa
TRBD1	TRBV11-2	17	TRBJ1-1	CASSRNRDSRSNTEAFF
NA	TRBV7-8	11	TRBJ2-1	CASSPLYEQFF
TRBD1	TRBV30	17	TRBJ2-2	CAWRRRIGQGITGELFF
TRBD1	TRBV7-2	13	TRBJ2-1	CASRPDRVPEQFF
NA	TRBV3-1/TRBV3-2	13	TRBJ2-2	CASSQADTGELFF
TRBD1	TRBV7-2	18	TRBJ1-1	CASSSPRDSPSWYTEAFF
NA	TRBV2	15	TRBJ1-5	CASSVGSGGNQPQHF
TRBD1	TRBV19	11	TRBJ1-4	CASSRTGALFF
TRBD1	TRBV5-4	13	TRBJ1-2	CASSYRDSYGYTF
NA	TRBV6-1	15	TRBJ2-3	CASSERQGSTDTQYF
NA	TRBV5-8	14	TRBJ2-5	CASSHPRGQETQYF
TRBD2	TRBV29-1	14	TRBJ2-1	CSVGGRPSYNEQFF
TRBD1	TRBV6-5	14	TRBJ1-2	CASRRTGGARGYTF
NA	TRBV29-1	12	TRBJ2-7	CSVGTARYEQYF
TRBD1	TRBV24-1	15	TRBJ2-5	CATSDGDRGQETQYF
TRBD2	TRBV3-1/TRBV3-2	15	TRBJ2-3	CASSTGLSSTDTQYF
TRBD1	TRBV27	15	TRBJ1-1	CASSFGTGPNTEAFF
NA	TRBV4-3	14	TRBJ2-7	CASSQAVQGHEQYF
NA	TRBV3-1/TRBV3-2	16	TRBJ1-1	CASSQDPRGGITEAFF
NA	TRBV7-6	16	TRBJ2-2	CASSLKGPTNTGELFF
NA	TRBV28	14	TRBJ1-1	CASRLLTVHTEAFF
TRBD2	TRBV10-3	13	TRBJ2-2	CAIRDYNTGELFF
NA	TRBV3-1/TRBV3-2	12	TRBJ1-2	CASSQGGYGYTF
NA	TRBV27	15	TRBJ1-1	CASSLNLGGNTEAFF
NA	TRBV7-3	14	TRBJ1-1	CASSPSAGNTEAFF
NA	TRBV5-1	14	TRBJ1-1	CASSLAVSNTEAFF
TRBD1	TRBV27	15	TRBJ1-1	CASRLDRASNTEAFF
NA	TRBV27	15	TRBJ2-2	CASTKRPGNTGELFF
NA	TRBV7-9	15	TRBJ2-2	CASSFYRVYTGELFF
TRBD1	TRBV18	16	TRBJ1-1	CASSLDRGLSNTEAFF
TRBD2	TRBV2	16	TRBJ2-7	CASRGLAGTPRGEQYF
TRBD1	TRBV4-2	15	TRBJ1-2	CASSRGGQEDYGYTF
TRBD2	TRBV5-6	16	TRBJ2-1	CASSSRPSGSYNEQFF
TRBD2	TRBV29-1	14	TRBJ2-3	CSVEGGREADTQYF
TRBD2	TRBV3-1/TRBV3-2	16	TRBJ2-3	CASTIRNGRGTDTQYF
TRBD1	TRBV6-5	15	TRBJ2-7	CASSYAGQGTYEQYF
TRBD1	TRBV5-6	16	TRBJ1-3	CASSMGQAAVGNTIYF
NA	TRBV27	14	TRBJ1-6	CASAPGKYNSPLHF
NA	TRBV19	15	TRBJ2-7	CASSIAPDSSYEQYF
NA	TRBV24-1	15	TRBJ2-1	CATSPGHSSYNEQFF
TRBD1	TRBV7-3	14	TRBJ2-7	CASSLDGQGYEQYF
NA	TRBV19	15	TRBJ1-5	CASSNRDTSNQPQHF
NA	TRBV19	19	TRBJ1-2	CASSVERGGVSTGDYGYTF
TRBD2	TRBV19	14	TRBJ2-1	CATKGRLAVNEQFF
TRBD1	TRBV18	14	TRBJ1-1	CASSPLTGDTEAFF
TRBD1	TRBV3-1/TRBV3-2	15	TRBJ2-7	CATRQGAGKGYEQYF
TRBD1	TRBV7-9	14	TRBJ2-7	CASSRDRGTDEQYF
NA	TRBV25-1	16	TRBJ1-1	CASSERGGLPYTEAFF
TRBD1	TRBV28	13	TRBJ1-2	CASRTGGNYGYTF
NA	TRBV18	13	TRBJ2-7	CASSPGTGYEQYF
NA	TRBV5-6	13	TRBJ2-2	CASSSGVSGELFF